This record looks at one T cell receptor beta chain sequence and its context. The data belong to a study of cytomegalovirus exposure and HLA in healthy donors. CDR3 length: 14 amino acids. CDR1 and CDR2 from the germline V gene are MNHEY and SMNVEV (reference sequence). V dropped 4 bases and J dropped 0 bases, with 7 bases sitting between them. Primers: 60 Vbeta forward and 13 Jbeta reverse. Method: immunoSEQ multiplex PCR; TCRdb's copy keeps in-frame clones and lacks some. The specimen's table records about 53,000 clones. Sample: PBMCs. This clonotype originated in a man between 18 and 35 years old in good health and CMV-seropositive. The chain recombines TRBV27 with TRBJ1-3; no reliable D call. Here the CDR3 reads CASSSVNSGNTIYF. DNA for the CDR3: TGTGCCAGCAGTTCCGTAAACTCTGGAAACACCATATATTTT.